The clone carrying this T cell receptor beta chain was detected only a few times. TCRdb re-called the RACE reads through MiXCR, storing one row per CDR3 protein. The table records about 99,000 distinct CDR3 sequences, roughly 12% of them present only once. Time point given: patch test 1, 2 weeks after DPC sensitization. Treatment reported: therapeutic diphenylcyclopropenone sensitization with weekly scalp DPC. Donors were 18 to 70-year-old alopecia patients suitable for DPC. This entry is derived from a study of human T cells and chemical hapten exposure. The receptor was isolated from a woman in her thirties or forties with alopecia areata. Some clones in this sample may be carry-over from other donors' samples. The specimen was whole blood, collected in connection with sensitization to the hapten diphenylcyclopropenone (DPC).

The CDR3 DNA follows: TGTGCCAGCAGGCCGGGTACCTGGAACACTGAAGCTTTCTTT. The encoded protein is CASRPGTWNTEAFF. The chain employs TRBV28 and TRBJ1-1, with no clear D. The CDR3 has 14 amino acids. From germline, CDR1 is MDHEN and CDR2 SYDVKM. V lost 6 bases and J 1 base, leaving 12 bases between the germline ends.